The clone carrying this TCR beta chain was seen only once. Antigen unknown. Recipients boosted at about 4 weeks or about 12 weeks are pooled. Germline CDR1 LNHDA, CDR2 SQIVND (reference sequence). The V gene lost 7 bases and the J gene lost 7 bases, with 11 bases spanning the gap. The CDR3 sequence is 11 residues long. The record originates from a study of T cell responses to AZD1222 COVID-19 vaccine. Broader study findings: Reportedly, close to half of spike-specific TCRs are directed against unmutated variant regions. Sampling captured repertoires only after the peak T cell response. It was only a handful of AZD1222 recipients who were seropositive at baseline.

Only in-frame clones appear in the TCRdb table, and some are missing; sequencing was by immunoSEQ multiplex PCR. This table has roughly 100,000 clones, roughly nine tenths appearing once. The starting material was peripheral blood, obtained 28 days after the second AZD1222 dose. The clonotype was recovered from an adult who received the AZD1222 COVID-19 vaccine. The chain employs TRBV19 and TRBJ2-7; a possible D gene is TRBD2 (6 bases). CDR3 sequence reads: CASTNAGEQYF. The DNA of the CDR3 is TGTGCCAGTACCAATGCGGGGGAGCAGTACTTC.